One and the same sample provided the 30 T cell receptor beta chains below, sequenced in a study of identical twins. One entry per CDR3 protein, called by TCRdb with MiXCR from the 5' RACE reads. The data contain hundreds of thousands of distinct CDR3 sequences, 6% to 6.5% of them seen just once; the ten biggest clones take up around 2%. Source material: naive T cells sorted from blood. The receptor source for this set is a man aged 18 to 29 in good health.

The rearrangement links TRBV28 to TRBJ1-5, with a possible D match to TRBD1 (5 bases). This CDR3 spans 15 amino acids. CDR1 and CDR2 from the germline V gene are MDHEN and SYDVKM. V lost 3 bases to trimming and J lost 4 bases, with 13 bases between them. DNA of the CDR3: TGTGCCAGCAGTTTGGTGGCAGGGTGGAATCAGCCCCAGCATTTT. Translated: CASSLVAGWNQPQHF. Combining the CDR3 with reference TRBV28 and TRBJ1-5 gives the whole variable domain DVKVTQSSRYLVKRTGEKVFLECVQDMDHENMFWYRQDPGLGLRLIYFSYDVKMKEKGDIPEGYSVSREKKERFSLILESASTNQTSMYLCASSLVAGWNQPQHFGDGTRLSIL.

This clonotype was counted ten times or more. The chain carries TRBV5-1 and TRBJ2-1, with D unclear. Deletions cut 4 bases from V and 2 bases from J, with 19 bases between. The length of the CDR3 is 17 residues. Germline CDR1 and CDR2: SGHRS and YFSETQ. The CDR3 sequence: CASSPTATVSPYNEQFF. Here the CDR3 DNA reads TGCGCCAGCAGCCCCACTGCAACGGTGAGCCCCTACAATGAGCAGTTCTTC.

This clonotype was counted many times. The rearrangement links TRBV12-3 or TRBV12-4 to TRBJ1-5, with D possibly being TRBD1 (6 bases). This CDR3 is 14 amino acids long. The germline V and J ends were trimmed by 8 bases and 3 bases, with 14 bases remaining between them. CDR3 residues: CASLRGEANQPQHF. The CDR3 coding sequence is TGTGCCAGCCTCAGGGGAGAGGCCAATCAGCCCCAGCATTTT.

Many counts were recorded for this clonotype. The chain has TRBV6-1 and TRBJ2-3, with D perhaps TRBD2 (6 bases). This CDR3 region has 13 residues. Germline CDR1 is MNHNS and CDR2 is SASEGT. V gave up 7 bases and J gave up 4 bases, with 12 bases separating them. The CDR3 region is CASTNRRADTQYF. The CDR3, as DNA: TGTGCCAGCACCAATAGGAGGGCAGATACGCAGTATTTT.

This clonotype was detected many times. The chain joins TRBV24-1 to TRBJ1-4; 8 bases are shared with TRBD1. The CDR3 runs 16 residues. Germline values: CDR1 KGHDR, CDR2 SFDVKD. Losses at the gene ends were 3 bases for V and 8 bases for J; bases not matched to a gene: 10. The DNA for the CDR3 is TGTGCCACCAGTGATGCCCGGACAGGGCCTCGAGAAAAACTGTTTTTT. It codes for CATSDARTGPREKLFF.

Many counts were recorded for this clonotype. This chain uses TRBV12-3 or TRBV12-4 with TRBJ1-3; TRBD1 is a possible D gene (5 bases). The CDR3 is made up of 15 amino acids. V was cut by 6 bases and J by 0 bases, with 12 bases left in between. CDR3 in DNA: TGTGCCAGCAGCGCCCCAGGGAGCTCTGGAAACACCATATATTTT. This sequence encodes CASSAPGSSGNTIYF.

In its sample, this clonotype was seen a few times. The chain has TRBV5-1 and TRBJ1-5, with D perhaps TRBD1 (5 bases). This CDR3 comprises 14 residues. The germline V gene has CDR1 SGHRS and CDR2 YFSETQ. The V end lost 4 bases, the J end lost 4 bases, and 12 bases lay between the germline ends. Here the CDR3 DNA reads TGCGCCAGCAGCCCGGACAACCTTAATCAGCCCCAGCATTTT. As protein: CASSPDNLNQPQHF.

The gene calls are TRBV27 and TRBJ2-1; 8 bases map to TRBD2. The CDR3 is made up of 12 amino acids. V shed 7 bases and J 9 bases; nucleotides not matched to a gene: 5. Germline V CDR1 and CDR2: MNHEY, SMNVEV (reference sequence). The CDR3 protein is CASTPRGGEQFF. DNA of the CDR3: TGTGCCAGCACTCCCCGGGGGGGTGAGCAGTTCTTC.

The sample holds many counts of this clonotype. The V call is TRBV29-1, the J call TRBJ2-1; D is unresolved. V was cut by 2 bases and J by 4 bases, with 3 bases left in between. Germline V gives CDR1 SQVTM, CDR2 ANQGSEA. This CDR3 spans 11 amino acids. CDR3 amino acids: CSVETYNEQFF. The CDR3 nucleotides are TGCAGCGTTGAAACATACAATGAGCAGTTCTTC.

The chain uses TRBV20-1 and TRBJ1-4, with 9 nucleotides matching TRBD1. The germline gives CDR1 DFQATT, CDR2 SNEGSKA (reference sequence). This CDR3 spans 16 amino acids. V trimming: 0 bases; J trimming: 7 bases; junction bases outside the gene matches: 9. CDR3 nucleotides: TGCAGTGCTAGAGATCATAAGGGGACAGGGAGTGAAAAACTGTTTTTT. It translates to CSARDHKGTGSEKLFF.

This clonotype came up many times. The V gene is TRBV5-1, the J gene TRBJ2-3; D is possibly TRBD2 (5 bases). The CDR3 runs 15 residues. The ends were cut back, 2 bases at V and 2 bases at J, with 12 bases in the middle. Looked up from germline, CDR1 is SGHRS and CDR2 is YFSETQ. The CDR3 DNA reads TGCGCCAGCAGCTTTAGTAGCGCGATCACAGATACGCAGTATTTT. Translating it yields CASSFSSAITDTQYF.

This clonotype occurred many times. The genes are TRBV7-9 and TRBJ2-5, with a weak D call TRBD2 (6 bases). The V gene's germline CDR1 is SEHNR and CDR2 FQNEAQ (reference sequence). V lost 1 base, J lost 1 base, and 10 bases lay in between. The CDR3 length is 15 residues. The CDR3: CASSLVSGAQETQYF. Written as DNA, the CDR3 is TGTGCCAGCAGCTTAGTTAGCGGAGCCCAAGAGACCCAGTACTTC.

The rearrangement joins TRBV4-1 to TRBJ1-2; TRBD1 matches 7 bases. V lost 4 bases and J lost 4; bases outside the gene matches: 9. The CDR3 totals 15 residues. Germline assignment: CDR1 MGHRA and CDR2 YSYEKL. The CDR3 nucleotides read TGCGCCAGCAGCCCACAGGGGACGTTCCTCTATGGCTACACCTTC. This encodes CASSPQGTFLYGYTF.

This clonotype has just a few counts. DNA for the CDR3: TGTGCCAGCCGTTGGGGGAACACCGGGGAGCTGTTTTTT. Residues: CASRWGNTGELFF. The chain recombines TRBV2 with TRBJ2-2; D gene uncertain. Trimming pared 8 bases from V and 1 base from J, leaving 8 bases between. The CDR3 sequence is 13 residues long. CDR1 is SNHLY and CDR2 is FYNNEI in the germline V gene. The whole variable domain, remainder taken from reference TRBV2 and TRBJ2-2, is EPEVTQTPSHQVTQMGQEVILRCVPISNHLYFYWYRQILGQKVEFLVSFYNNEISEKSEIFDDQFSVERPDGSNFTLKIRSTKLEDSAMYFCASRWGNTGELFFGEGSRLTVL.

This clonotype has a handful of counts. The rearrangement links TRBV10-1 to TRBJ2-1; D might be TRBD2 (5 bases). This CDR3 region has 13 residues. The germline V gene has CDR1 WNHNN and CDR2 SYGVQD (reference sequence). The V gene lost 0 bases and the J gene lost 15 bases, with 15 bases spanning the gap. CDR3 in DNA: TGCGCCAGCAGTGAGTCTAGGCTAGGACTCGGGTTCTTC. Translation gives CASSESRLGLGFF.

V gene TRBV5-6 combines with J gene TRBJ2-7, with TRBD1 matching 7 bases. Per the germline V gene, CDR1 is SGHDT and CDR2 is YYEEEE. The CDR3 spans 14 residues. Unmatched junction bases numbered 8, after V lost 2 bases and J lost 6 bases. The CDR3 DNA sequence: TGTGCCAGCAGCTTCCGACAGGGCTTAAGCGAGCAGTACTTC. Its translation is CASSFRQGLSEQYF.

In DNA, the CDR3 is TGCGCCAGCACCTCGGGACTAGCGGGAGGGCCCCAGATAACTTACAATGAGCAGTTCTTC. The encoded protein is CASTSGLAGGPQITYNEQFF. The chain is built from TRBV5-1 and TRBJ2-1; TRBD2 matches at 16 bases. J gave up 4 bases and V 6 bases, and 16 bases lay outside the gene matches. This CDR3 has 20 residues. CDR1 is SGHRS and CDR2 is YFSETQ in the germline V gene.

This clonotype was recorded a few times. This chain links TRBV5-5 with TRBJ2-1; perhaps TRBD1 as D (6 bases). The CDR3 is 13 amino acids. Germline values: CDR1 SGHKS, CDR2 YYEKEE (reference sequence). V lost 1 base to trimming and J lost 8 bases, with 10 bases between them. The chain's CDR3 is CASSLITGHEQFF. DNA for the CDR3: TGTGCCAGCAGCTTGATTACAGGGCATGAGCAGTTCTTC.

This clonotype came up a few times. This sequence joins TRBV7-6 and TRBJ2-1, with D perhaps TRBD1 or TRBD2 (5 bases each). Per germline, CDR1 SGHVS and CDR2 FNYEAQ. The CDR3 has 17 amino acids. Trimming stripped 1 base from V and 8 bases from J, with 21 bases between. For the CDR3, the DNA is TGTGCCAGCAGCTTAGGGACACGGACATTTGTGGGGGATGAGCAGTTCTTC. This sequence encodes CASSLGTRTFVGDEQFF. Using reference TRBV7-6 and TRBJ2-1 for the parts outside the CDR3, the full variable domain is GAGVSQSPRYKVTKRGQDVALRCDPISGHVSLYWYRQALGQGPEFLTYFNYEAQQDKSGLPNDRFSAERPEGSISTLTIQRTEQRDSAMYRCASSLGTRTFVGDEQFFGPGTRLTVL.

This clonotype was found many times. The J gene is TRBJ2-1, the V gene TRBV20-1, with D perhaps TRBD1 (6 bases). Germline CDR1 DFQATT, CDR2 SNEGSKA (reference sequence). V lost 5 bases and J lost 6, with 11 bases in between. The CDR3 runs to 12 residues. This CDR3 is CSAQQGINEQFF. CDR3 sequence (DNA): TGCAGTGCTCAACAGGGTATCAATGAGCAGTTCTTC.

This clonotype came up many times. The V and J genes are TRBV6-2 or TRBV6-3 and TRBJ2-1; D is perhaps TRBD2 (6 bases). The germline V gene has CDR1 MNHEY and CDR2 SVGEGT. Trimming removed 2 bases at V and 16 bases at J, with 15 bases between. CDR3 length: 12 residues. The CDR3: CASSYATSYGFF. The CDR3 DNA reads TGTGCCAGCAGTTACGCAACTAGCTACGGTTTCTTC.

This chain's CDR3 is CASSLGRQRDTQYF. CDR3 DNA sequence: TGCGCCAGCAGCTTGGGTCGCCAGCGAGATACGCAGTATTTT. The gene calls are TRBV5-1 and TRBJ2-3; D call uncertain. This CDR3 has 14 residues. Trimming left V 0 bases short and J 5 bases short, with 10 bases between. The germline CDR1 and CDR2 sequences are SGHRS and YFSETQ. Full variable domain (missing parts from reference TRBV5-1 and TRBJ2-3): KAGVTQTPRYLIKTRGQQVTLSCSPISGHRSVSWYQQTPGQGLQFLFEYFSETQRNKGNFPGRFSGRQFSNSRSEMNVSTLELGDSALYLCASSLGRQRDTQYFGPGTRLTVL.

This clonotype was counted many times. The chain combines TRBV29-1 with TRBJ2-1; no reliable D call. The CDR3 has 13 residues. CDR1 and CDR2 (germline): SQVTM, ANQGSEA. Trimming took off 5 bases at V and 7 bases at J, with 15 bases between the two ends. The CDR3: CSVLNRLANEQFF. Here the CDR3 DNA reads TGCAGCGTTTTAAACCGCCTGGCGAATGAGCAGTTCTTC.

In its sample, this clonotype was seen many times. This chain joins TRBV27 and TRBJ1-4; 8 nucleotides agree with TRBD1. J was trimmed by 6 bases and V by 6 bases; bases with no gene match: 15. The CDR3 is 17 residues long. The germline gives CDR1 MNHEY, CDR2 SMNVEV (reference sequence). CDR3 residues: CASRGWAGGIWDEKLFF. As DNA, the CDR3 is TGTGCCAGCAGGGGCTGGGCAGGGGGCATTTGGGATGAAAAACTGTTTTTT.

This clonotype was found many times. The chain uses TRBV7-9 and TRBJ2-1, with D possibly matching TRBD1 (5 bases). Germline V gene data show CDR1 as SEHNR and CDR2 as FQNEAQ (reference sequence). This CDR3 contains 16 residues. V dropped 1 base and J dropped 0 bases, with 10 bases sitting between them. Here the CDR3 DNA reads TGTGCCAGCAGCTTAGGCAGGGTGAGCTCCTACAATGAGCAGTTCTTC. It encodes CASSLGRVSSYNEQFF. Complete variable domain (other parts from reference TRBV7-9 and TRBJ2-1): DTGVSQNPRHKITKRGQNVTFRCDPISEHNRLYWYRQTLGQGPEFLTYFQNEAQLEKSRLLSDRFSAERPKGSFSTLEIQRTEQGDSAMYLCASSLGRVSSYNEQFFGPGTRLTVL.

This clonotype came up many times. V and J are TRBV12-3 or TRBV12-4 and TRBJ2-1; D not certain. Trimming left V 6 bases short and J 1 base short, with 13 bases between. CDR3 size: 15 residues. The CDR3 is CASSPLGSSYNEQFF. In nucleotides, the CDR3 is TGTGCCAGCAGCCCCCTGGGGTCATCCTACAATGAGCAGTTCTTC.

This clonotype was seen a handful of times. The chain has TRBV5-1 and TRBJ1-2; D not certain. V lost 4 bases and J 3 bases, leaving 19 bases between the germline ends. This CDR3 contains 16 residues. Per germline, CDR1 SGHRS and CDR2 YFSETQ. CDR3 coding DNA: TGCGCCAGCAGCCCCCGCGTAAGCGAAGGTGACTATGGCTACACCTTC. The encoded protein is CASSPRVSEGDYGYTF.

This clonotype was seen many times. The rearrangement joins TRBV15 to TRBJ2-7, with a weak D call TRBD2 (6 bases). The CDR3 runs 14 residues. The germline V gene has CDR1 LNHNV and CDR2 YYDKDF (reference sequence). With 1 base removed from V and 3 bases from J, the gap between germline ends came to 10 bases. The CDR3 DNA sequence: TGTGCCACCAGCAGAGGTGCGGACTACTACGAGCAGTACTTC. Residues: CATSRGADYYEQYF.

The chain employs TRBV10-3 and TRBJ1-2; TRBD1 aligns across 8 bases. CDR3 length equals 13 residues. The ends lost 5 bases at V and 2 bases at J; junction bases unmatched: 1. Germline V gene sequence: CDR1 ENHRY, CDR2 SYGVKD. CDR3 in DNA: TGTGCCATCAGTTGGGACAGGAACTATGGCTACACCTTC. It yields the protein CAISWDRNYGYTF.

This clonotype has ten or more counts. The chain carries TRBV6-1 and TRBJ2-7; D possibly corresponds to TRBD2 (6 bases). Germline V lookup: CDR1 MNHNS, CDR2 SASEGT. Deletions cut 10 bases from V and 2 bases from J, with 18 bases between. This CDR3 is built from 14 residues. For the CDR3, the DNA is TGTGCCACCAGAGACCCCGGGAGCGCCTACGAGCAGTACGTC. It is translated as CATRDPGSAYEQYV.